A single sample is the source of the 17 T cell receptor beta chains below, sequenced in a study of T cell responses to AZD1222 COVID-19 vaccine. Using immunoSEQ multiplex PCR, the repertoire was profiled, and TCRdb retains in-frame clones only, with some absent. The table has about 160,000 clones, more than 90% seen once. Sample: peripheral blood, taken 28 days after the second AZD1222 dose. These TCRs come from an adult who received the AZD1222 COVID-19 vaccine.

The count of this clone is one. This chain joins TRBV9 and TRBJ1-4, with D perhaps TRBD1 (6 bases). This CDR3 contains 15 residues. CDR1 and CDR2 from the germline V gene are SGDLS and YYNGEE. V was clipped by 0 bases and J by 8 bases, with 14 bases between them. CDR3: CASSVVAGEREKLFF. In nucleotides, the CDR3 is TGTGCCAGCAGCGTAGTGGCAGGGGAGAGGGAAAAACTGTTTTTT.

The chain is built from TRBV5-4 and TRBJ2-7; the match to TRBD2 covers 11 bases. The V segment lost 4 bases and the J segment 6 bases; nucleotides outside the gene matches: 9. The germline CDR1 and CDR2 sequences are SGHNT and YYREEE (reference sequence). This CDR3 is 15 amino acids long. This chain's CDR3 is CASSASTSGNVEQYF. The CDR3 DNA reads as TGTGCCAGCAGCGCCTCGACTAGCGGGAATGTCGAGCAGTACTTC.

V is TRBV15 and J is TRBJ2-3; D is possibly TRBD2 (5 bases). Deletions cut 7 bases from V and 4 bases from J, with 18 bases between. The CDR3 runs 15 residues. Per the germline V gene, CDR1 is LNHNV and CDR2 is YYDKDF (reference sequence). The CDR3 spells CATTKRGPSPDTQYF. In DNA form, the CDR3 reads TGTGCCACCACCAAACGGGGTCCAAGCCCAGATACGCAGTATTTT.

The CDR3 DNA reads as TGCGCCGGTTGTAGGCCCCTGACAGATACGCAGTATTTT. It codes for CAGCRPLTDTQYF. The chain combines TRBV23-1 with TRBJ2-3; D gene ambiguous. TRBV23-1 is flagged as an ORF with uncertain function. This CDR3 comprises 13 residues. Trimming removed 11 bases from V and 3 bases from J, with 15 bases in between.

The chain couples TRBV5-1 to TRBJ1-2; no clear D. Looked up from germline, CDR1 is SGHRS and CDR2 is YFSETQ. This CDR3 has 14 amino acids. Trimming removed 2 bases from V and 4 bases from J, with 12 bases in between. The CDR3 nucleotides read TGCGCCAGCAGCTTTTCGGGAATCTCCTATGGCTACACCTTC. Amino acid sequence: CASSFSGISYGYTF.

This chain links TRBV15 with TRBJ2-7; D unclear. CDR1 and CDR2 (germline): LNHNV, YYDKDF (reference sequence). V gave up 0 bases and J gave up 4 bases, with 4 bases separating them. This CDR3 has 12 amino acids. The CDR3 loop reads CATSRDGYEQYF. CDR3 nucleotide sequence: TGTGCCACCAGCAGAGATGGGTACGAGCAGTACTTC.

V is TRBV10-3 and J is TRBJ1-4; 8 bases are shared with TRBD1. The V gene end was trimmed by 6 bases and the J gene end by 7 bases; junction bases not matched to a gene: 4. Germline CDR1 reads ENHRY; CDR2 reads SYGVKD. The CDR3 totals 13 residues. The CDR3: CAISRTGLEKLFF. The CDR3 bases are TGTGCCATCAGCCGGACAGGGCTTGAAAAACTGTTTTTT.

The gene calls are TRBV5-5 and TRBJ1-2; possible D gene TRBD1, 6 bases. V lost 1 base and J 2 bases, leaving 15 bases between the germline ends. Germline-derived CDR1 and CDR2 are SGHKS and YYEKEE (reference sequence). The CDR3 totals 16 residues. The CDR3 DNA reads as TGTGCCAGCAGCTTGTTTTGGGACACTAACAACTATGGCTACACCTTC. This gives the protein CASSLFWDTNNYGYTF. Looking up the rest from reference TRBV5-5 and TRBJ1-2 gives the full variable domain: DAGVTQSPTHLIKTRGQQVTLRCSPISGHKSVSWYQQVLGQGPQFIFQYYEKEERGRGNFPDRFSARQFPNYSSELNVNALLLGDSALYLCASSLFWDTNNYGYTFGSGTRLTVV.

The V and J genes are TRBV27 and TRBJ1-6; 7 bases fit TRBD1. J gave up 7 bases and V 9 bases, and 6 bases lay outside the gene matches. This CDR3 region has 13 residues. CDR1 and CDR2 (germline): MNHEY, SMNVEV (reference sequence). In DNA form, the CDR3 reads TGTGCCAGTCAGGACAGGTGGAATTCACCCCTCCACTTT. Its translation is CASQDRWNSPLHF.

V and J are TRBV19 and TRBJ1-4; D not resolved. The CDR3 runs to 10 residues. The ends were cut back, 7 bases at V and 7 bases at J, with 4 bases in the middle. Per germline, CDR1 LNHDA and CDR2 SQIVND (reference sequence). In DNA, the CDR3 is TGTGCCAGTATGGGTGAAAAACTGTTTTTT. Residues: CASMGEKLFF.

The chain joins TRBV4-3 to TRBJ2-2; TRBD2 matches 8 bases. Germline CDR1 reads LGHNA; CDR2 reads YSLEER. The CDR3 contains 16 residues. J was trimmed by 3 bases and V by 4 bases; bases with no gene match: 7. The CDR3 coding sequence is TGCGCCAGCAGCCGAGGGACTAGAGGGGACACCGGGGAGCTGTTTTTT. It specifies CASSRGTRGDTGELFF.

The V call is TRBV7-8, the J call TRBJ2-3; D possibly uses TRBD1 or TRBD2 (6 bases each). Trimming removed 5 bases at V and 4 bases at J, with 16 bases between. Germline V gives CDR1 SGHVS, CDR2 FQNEAQ. The CDR3 runs to 15 residues. In DNA, the CDR3 is TGTGCCAGCAGCCGGGGGTGGACAGCGGCAGATACGCAGTATTTT. This translates into CASSRGWTAADTQYF.

This rearrangement joins TRBV14 to TRBJ2-7; TRBD2 aligns across 10 bases. With V trimmed by 2 bases and J by 4 bases, 5 bases remained unmatched. CDR3 length equals 15 residues. The germline V gene has CDR1 SGHDN and CDR2 FVKESK. CDR3 loop: CASSQIPGLAYEQYF. CDR3 sequence (DNA): TGTGCCAGCAGCCAAATACCGGGACTAGCGTACGAGCAGTACTTC.

The gene calls are TRBV6-5 and TRBJ2-2; D possibly uses TRBD1 or TRBD2 (6 bases each). The CDR3 contains 15 residues. The germline gives CDR1 MNHEY, CDR2 SVGAGI. Trimming shortened V by 6 bases and J by 1 base, and 12 bases separated the two germline ends. CDR3: CASRQGLWNTGELFF. CDR3 sequence (DNA): TGTGCCAGCAGACAGGGACTTTGGAACACCGGGGAGCTGTTTTTT.

J is TRBJ2-1 and V is TRBV5-1; 13 bases fit TRBD2. The germline V gene encodes CDR1 SGHRS and CDR2 YFSETQ. V gave up 2 bases and J gave up 2 bases; unmatched junction bases: 4. This CDR3 contains 17 residues. The CDR3 sequence is CASSFGLAGAAYNEQFF. The CDR3, as DNA: TGCGCCAGCAGCTTCGGACTAGCGGGAGCGGCCTACAATGAGCAGTTCTTC.

The chain carries TRBV4-1 and TRBJ1-4; D is perhaps TRBD1 (5 bases). The germline gives CDR1 MGHRA, CDR2 YSYEKL. The CDR3 extends over 16 amino acids. The germline V and J ends were trimmed by 2 bases and 4 bases, with 14 bases remaining between them. The CDR3 coding sequence is TGCGCCAGCAGCCAATTTAACCGGGACCATAATGAAAAACTGTTTTTT. It encodes CASSQFNRDHNEKLFF.

The V call is TRBV27, the J call TRBJ2-1; 9 positions agree with TRBD2. V trimming: 6 bases; J trimming: 4 bases; junction bases outside the gene matches: 7. Germline V gives CDR1 MNHEY, CDR2 SMNVEV (reference sequence). The CDR3 runs to 15 residues. CDR3 residues: CASSPGTSLYNEQFF. The CDR3 nucleotides read TGTGCCAGCAGCCCCGGGACTAGCTTATACAATGAGCAGTTCTTC.